Shown below are 6 T cell receptor beta chains from a single sample sequenced in a study of CD8 T cells in Susac syndrome. Random hexamers primed reverse transcription of about 0.45 to 1 ug RNA. Each CDR3 protein gets one entry after TCRdb re-called the immunoSEQ multiplex PCR reads with MiXCR. The table records 25,000 to 30,000 distinct CDR3 sequences, 94% of them present only once. Sequenced sample: CD8+ T cells from PBMCs. The receptors stem from a human donor in good health.

The CDR3 nucleotides are TGTGCCAGCAGCCTCCTCGAGCAGTACTTC. Encoded protein: CASSLLEQYF. The rearrangement links TRBV5-8 to TRBJ2-7; D not certain. Trimming left V 4 bases short and J 6 bases short, with 5 bases between. The CDR3 has 10 residues. Germline V gene data show CDR1 as SGHTS and CDR2 as YDEGEE.

This clonotype came up a few times. The chain has TRBV5-1 and TRBJ2-1, with D possibly TRBD2 on 7 matching bases. Trimming took off 6 bases at V and 10 bases at J, with 20 bases between the two ends. The CDR3 runs 14 residues. CDR1 and CDR2 from the germline V gene are SGHRS and YFSETQ. This CDR3 is CASNPGALGGEQFF. The CDR3 nucleotides read TGCGCCAGCAACCCGGGGGCTCTCGGGGGGGAGCAGTTCTTC.

The rearrangement links TRBV20-1 to TRBJ2-3, with TRBD1 matching over 7 bases. Germline V lookup: CDR1 DFQATT, CDR2 SNEGSKA (reference sequence). The CDR3 runs to 14 residues. With 6 bases clipped from V and 0 bases from J, the junction kept 6 bases outside the gene matches. The CDR3 DNA reads as TGCAGTGCGTCCGGGACAGAAAGCACAGATACGCAGTATTTT. Its translation: CSASGTESTDTQYF.

This chain connects TRBV19 to TRBJ1-6; D gene ambiguous. CDR3 length equals 15 residues. V lost 6 bases to trimming and J lost 13 bases, with 22 bases between them. Germline V gene sequence: CDR1 LNHDA, CDR2 SQIVND (reference sequence). The CDR3 loop reads CASSDRRTVSSPLHF. In DNA form, the CDR3 reads TGTGCCAGTAGCGACCGGCGGACTGTAAGTTCCCCCCTCCACTTT. Full variable domain (outside the CDR3, taken from reference TRBV19 and TRBJ1-6): DGGITQSPKYLFRKEGQNVTLSCEQNLNHDAMYWYRQDPGQGLRLIYYSQIVNDFQKGDIAEGYSVSREKKESFPLTVTSAQKNPTAFYLCASSDRRTVSSPLHFGNGTRLTVT.

The CDR3 DNA sequence: TGCGCCAGCAGCCAAGACGCGACTTCTCAGGGTTACCGGGAGCTGTTTTTT. Amino acids: CASSQDATSQGYRELFF. This chain uses TRBV4-1 with TRBJ2-2, with TRBD1 as a possible D gene (5 bases). V dropped 0 bases and J dropped 9 bases, with 20 bases sitting between them. Germline CDR1 MGHRA, CDR2 YSYEKL. There are 17 residues in the CDR3.

The V gene is TRBV6-2 or TRBV6-3, the J gene TRBJ2-3; no reliable D call. The CDR3 runs 13 residues. V lost 8 bases, J lost 6 bases, and 15 bases lay in between. Germline V lookup: CDR1 MNHEY, CDR2 SVGEGT. DNA of the CDR3: TGTGCCAGCGGGAAGTTCGTTGGTGATACGCAGTATTTT. Amino acids: CASGKFVGDTQYF.